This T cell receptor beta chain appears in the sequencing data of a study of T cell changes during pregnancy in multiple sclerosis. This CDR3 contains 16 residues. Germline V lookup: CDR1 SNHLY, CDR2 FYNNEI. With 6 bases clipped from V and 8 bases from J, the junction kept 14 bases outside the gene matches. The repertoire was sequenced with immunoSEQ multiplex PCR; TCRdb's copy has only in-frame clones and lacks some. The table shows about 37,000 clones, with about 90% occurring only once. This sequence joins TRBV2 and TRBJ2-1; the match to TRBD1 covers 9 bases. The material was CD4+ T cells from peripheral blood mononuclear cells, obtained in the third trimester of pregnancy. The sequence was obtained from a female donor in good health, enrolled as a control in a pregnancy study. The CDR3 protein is CASSQTGTGRIDEQFF. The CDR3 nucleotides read TGTGCCAGCAGCCAGACCGGGACAGGGAGGATAGATGAGCAGTTCTTC.